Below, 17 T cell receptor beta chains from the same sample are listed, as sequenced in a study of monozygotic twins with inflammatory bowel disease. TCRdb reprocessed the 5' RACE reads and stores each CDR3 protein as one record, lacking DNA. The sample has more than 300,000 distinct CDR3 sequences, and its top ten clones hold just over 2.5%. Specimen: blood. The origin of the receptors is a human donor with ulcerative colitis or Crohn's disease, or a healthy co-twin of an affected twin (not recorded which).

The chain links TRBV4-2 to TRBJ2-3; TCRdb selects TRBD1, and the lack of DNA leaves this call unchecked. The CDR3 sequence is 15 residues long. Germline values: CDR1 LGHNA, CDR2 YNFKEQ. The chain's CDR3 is CASTHDGGSTDTQYF.

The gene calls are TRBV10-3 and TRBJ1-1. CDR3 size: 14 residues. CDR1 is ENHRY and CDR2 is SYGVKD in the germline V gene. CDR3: CAITAGQRVTEAFF.

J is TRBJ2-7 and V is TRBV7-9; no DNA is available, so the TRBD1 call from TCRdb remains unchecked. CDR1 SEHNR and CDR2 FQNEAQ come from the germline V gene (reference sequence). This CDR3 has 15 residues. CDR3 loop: CASSLVEGLSSEQYF.

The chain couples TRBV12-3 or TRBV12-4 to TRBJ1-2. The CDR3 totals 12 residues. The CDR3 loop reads CASSLKESGYTF.

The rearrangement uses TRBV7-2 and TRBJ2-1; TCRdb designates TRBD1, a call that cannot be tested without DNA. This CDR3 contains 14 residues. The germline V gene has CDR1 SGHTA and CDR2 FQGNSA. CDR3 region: CASSQFTGYNEQFF.

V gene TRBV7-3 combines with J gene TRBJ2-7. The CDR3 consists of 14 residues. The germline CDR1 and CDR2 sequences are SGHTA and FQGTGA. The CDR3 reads CASSLTVSSYQQYF. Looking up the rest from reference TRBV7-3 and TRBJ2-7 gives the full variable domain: GAGVSQTPSNKVTEKGKYVELRCDPISGHTALYWYRQSLGQGPEFLIYFQGTGAADDSGLPNDRFFAVRPEGSVSTLKIQRTERGDSAVYLCASSLTVSSYQQYFGPGTRLTVT.

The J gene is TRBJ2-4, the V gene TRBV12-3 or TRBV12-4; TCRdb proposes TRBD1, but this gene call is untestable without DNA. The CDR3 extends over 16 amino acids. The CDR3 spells CASSFLGGLAKNIQYF.

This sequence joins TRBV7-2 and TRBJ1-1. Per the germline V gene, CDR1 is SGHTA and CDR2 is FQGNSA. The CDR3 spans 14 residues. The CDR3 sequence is CASSSLYTGLGAFF.

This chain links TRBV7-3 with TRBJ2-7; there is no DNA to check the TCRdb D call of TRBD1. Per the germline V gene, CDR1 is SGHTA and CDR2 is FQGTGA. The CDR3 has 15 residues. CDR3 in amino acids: CASSLTGTGVYEQYF.

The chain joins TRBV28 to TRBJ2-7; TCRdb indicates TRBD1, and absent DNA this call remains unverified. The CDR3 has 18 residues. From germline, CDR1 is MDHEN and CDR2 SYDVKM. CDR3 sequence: CATLNPSLGTGNPYEQYF.

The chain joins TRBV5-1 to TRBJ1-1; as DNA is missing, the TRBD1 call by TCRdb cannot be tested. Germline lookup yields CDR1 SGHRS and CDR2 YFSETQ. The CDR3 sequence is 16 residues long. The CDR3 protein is CASSFGWGTTDTEAFF.

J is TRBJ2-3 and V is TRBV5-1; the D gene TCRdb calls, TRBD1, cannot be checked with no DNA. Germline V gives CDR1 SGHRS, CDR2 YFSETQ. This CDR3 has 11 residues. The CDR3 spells CASGQGGTQYF.

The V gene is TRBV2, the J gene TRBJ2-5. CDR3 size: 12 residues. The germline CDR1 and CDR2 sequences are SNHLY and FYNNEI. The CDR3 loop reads CATSEQQETQYF.

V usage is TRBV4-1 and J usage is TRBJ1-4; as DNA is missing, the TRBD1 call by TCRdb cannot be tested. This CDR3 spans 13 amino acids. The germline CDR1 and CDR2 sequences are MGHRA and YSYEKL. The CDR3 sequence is CASSQVGAGGHLF.

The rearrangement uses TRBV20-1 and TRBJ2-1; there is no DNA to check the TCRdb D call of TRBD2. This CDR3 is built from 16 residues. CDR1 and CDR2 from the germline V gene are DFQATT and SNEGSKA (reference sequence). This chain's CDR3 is CSAMKKIAGAGNEQFF.

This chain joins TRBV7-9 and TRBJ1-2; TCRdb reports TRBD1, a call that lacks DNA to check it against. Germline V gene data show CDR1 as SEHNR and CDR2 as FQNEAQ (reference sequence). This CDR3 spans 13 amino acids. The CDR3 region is CASRLTGGYGYTF.

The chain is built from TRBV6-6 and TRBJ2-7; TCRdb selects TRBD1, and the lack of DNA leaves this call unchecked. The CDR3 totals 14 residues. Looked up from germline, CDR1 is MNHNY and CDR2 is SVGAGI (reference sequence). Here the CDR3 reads CASSYDRGTYEQYF.